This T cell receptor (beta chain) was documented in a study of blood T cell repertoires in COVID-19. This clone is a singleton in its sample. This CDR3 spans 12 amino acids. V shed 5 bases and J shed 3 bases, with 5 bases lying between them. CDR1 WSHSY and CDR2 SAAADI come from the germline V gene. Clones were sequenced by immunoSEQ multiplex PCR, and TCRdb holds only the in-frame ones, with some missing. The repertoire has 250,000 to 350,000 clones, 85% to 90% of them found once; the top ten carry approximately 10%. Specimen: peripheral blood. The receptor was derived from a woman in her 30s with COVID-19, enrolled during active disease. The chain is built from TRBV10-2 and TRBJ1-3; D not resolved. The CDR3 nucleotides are TGCGCCAGCAGTTCCAATGGAAACACCATATATTTT. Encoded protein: CASSSNGNTIYF.